This TCR beta chain was identified during a study of beta chain features in type 1 diabetes. Study as a whole: Cell yields, gender and age were comparable in patients and healthy donors.

General observations from the study: Type 1 diabetes patients had VDJ junctions that carried fewer insertions and more deletions. In every one of the four CD4+ subsets, TCRB CDR3s were moderately but significantly shorter in Type 1 diabetes patients. Researchers could not determine here whether HLA type influences TCRB rearrangement.

A remark on this clone: Its antigen is not known.

Reverse transcription of all isolated RNA meant that expressed TCRB transcripts were sequenced. The repertoire was sequenced with immunoSEQ multiplex PCR; TCRdb's copy has only in-frame clones and lacks some. The table includes over 300,000 clones, roughly 8% detected once. Germline V gene lookup returns CDR1 SQVTM and CDR2 ANQGSEA. This CDR3 spans 14 amino acids. J was trimmed by 6 bases and V by 6 bases; bases with no gene match: 12. Material for sequencing was central memory CD4+ T cells from blood. This sequence joins TRBV29-1 and TRBJ2-3, with TRBD1 matching over 7 bases. The receptor was derived from a woman aged 18-29 years in good health. The CDR3 loop reads CSVTTGMSFDTQYF. The DNA for the CDR3 is TGCAGCGTGACGACAGGGATGTCGTTTGATACGCAGTATTTT.